What follows describes a single T cell receptor (beta chain). The antigen remains unidentified. Germline lookup yields CDR1 WSHSY and CDR2 SAAADI. The V end was cut by 7 bases, the J end by 2 bases, with 13 bases between. This CDR3 is built from 14 residues. TCRdb re-called the 5' RACE reads with MiXCR, one entry per CDR3 protein. The sample has about 100,000 distinct CDR3 sequences; about 4.4% are singletons. This sample was included in a study of spatial heterogeneity in lung cancer. Study-level background: Beta-chain sequences were consistently detected more often than alpha-chain sequences. Overall study results and limits: Counts of expanded intratumoral alpha and beta TCRs tracked tumor mutation counts.

The time point: sample taken at primary tumor resection. The gene calls are TRBV10-2 and TRBJ2-3, with D tentatively TRBD1 or TRBD2 (5 bases each). The sequenced sample was lung tumor tissue, obtained at surgery. The clonotype comes from a male donor with early-stage non-small cell lung cancer. CDR3 protein: CASMDLGPTDTQYF. In DNA, the CDR3 is TGCGCCAGCATGGATCTGGGACCCACAGATACGCAGTATTTT.